This T cell receptor (beta chain) was sequenced for a study of T cell responses to AZD1222 COVID-19 vaccine. On the study more broadly: Second doses at about 4 or about 12 weeks were pooled.

Regarding the study as a whole: In a largely white British group with more females than males, clonal diversity was possibly underestimated. CD4 TCRs associated with vaccination spanned spike, dominating at 160-218 and 743-854.

Using immunoSEQ multiplex PCR, the repertoire was profiled, and TCRdb retains in-frame clones only, with some absent. The table shows 90,000 to 100,000 clones, with around 89% occurring only once. As for this clone: The antigen is undetermined.

The CDR3 runs 16 residues. Germline V gene data show CDR1 as MNHEY and CDR2 as SVGAGI. J was trimmed by 2 bases and V by 2 bases; bases with no gene match: 7. The chain links TRBV6-5 to TRBJ2-5; 8 bases match TRBD2. This sequence was found in an adult in good health. Source: peripheral blood, taken on day 0 of AZD1222 vaccination. The CDR3 spells CASSYGLAGLQETQYF. The CDR3 region has the DNA TGTGCCAGCAGTTACGGATTAGCGGGACTTCAAGAGACCCAGTACTTC.